This T cell receptor beta chain was profiled in a study of CD8 T cells in Susac syndrome. General study points: The study acknowledged a relatively small number of individuals in its TCR sequencing and HLA analysis.

A note on this clonotype: Its antigen is currently unknown. At one boundary the junction diverges from the germline segment, which might be a read error.

High-throughput TCR beta sequencing covered peripheral CD8+ and CD4+ T cells. Patients with stable or active relapsing-remitting disease, all of them treatment-naive, made up the multiple sclerosis controls. This CDR3 comprises 12 residues. Per the germline V gene, CDR1 is SQVTM and CDR2 is ANQGSEA. Random hexamers were used to reverse transcribe the RNA input (roughly 0.5 to 1 ug). The CDR3 of TCR beta was amplified by immunoSEQ multiplex PCR across 54 Vbeta and 13 Jbeta. TCRdb processed the immunoSEQ multiplex PCR reads anew with MiXCR; each CDR3 protein has one entry. The sample lists approximately 200,000 distinct CDR3 sequences, approximately 96% occurring once.

The receptor was derived from a human donor with multiple sclerosis. V gene TRBV29-1 combines with J gene TRBJ1-2, with D possibly TRBD1 on 5 matching bases. Material: CD4+ T cells from PBMCs. CDR3 nucleotides: TGCAGCGTACTTGGACCATCGACAGACCAACCCTTC. It specifies CSVLGPSTDQPF.